The 30 T cell receptor beta chains below were found in one sample sequenced in a study of beta chain features in type 1 diabetes. The study's findings and limits: Shorter TCRB CDR3s, moderately but significantly so, marked every one of the four CD4+ subsets in Type 1 diabetes patients.

All of the isolated RNA was reverse transcribed, so expressed TCRB transcripts were sequenced. The method was immunoSEQ multiplex PCR; TCRdb's version includes in-frame clones alone and lacks a portion of them. The sample records about 160,000 clones, less than 9.5% being singletons. Their antigen targets remain unknown. What was sequenced was central memory CD4+ T cells from blood. The receptors here all came from a woman in her forties with type 1 diabetes.

This clone was observed a handful of times. V gene TRBV5-6 combines with J gene TRBJ2-5; 10 nucleotides agree with TRBD1. J lost 2 bases, V lost 4 bases, and 5 bases had no gene match. Germline V gene data show CDR1 as SGHDT and CDR2 as YYEEEE. The CDR3 loop spans 15 amino acids. The CDR3 DNA follows: TGTGCCAGCAGCCTGGGACAGGGGACACAAGAGACCCAGTACTTC. Its translation: CASSLGQGTQETQYF.

This clone occurred a few times. The chain carries TRBV2 and TRBJ2-5; D remains unclear. The CDR3 contains 14 residues. V lost 6 bases and J 4 bases, leaving 15 bases between the germline ends. CDR1 SNHLY and CDR2 FYNNEI come from the germline V gene. The CDR3 coding sequence is TGTGCCAGCAGCCTGGGCCAGACCAGAGAGACCCAGTACTTC. Amino acid sequence: CASSLGQTRETQYF.

The chain combines TRBV13 with TRBJ2-2; 14 positions agree with TRBD2. Per the germline V gene, CDR1 is PRHDT and CDR2 is FYEKMQ (reference sequence). V trimming: 5 bases; J trimming: 5 bases; junction bases outside the gene matches: 4. CDR3 length: 16 amino acids. This CDR3 reads CASSKTSGGVTGELFF. The CDR3 nucleotides read TGTGCCAGCAGCAAGACTAGCGGGGGGGTGACCGGGGAGCTGTTTTTT.

This clone was recorded many times. The chain is built from TRBV2 and TRBJ2-1, with D possibly TRBD2 on 5 matching bases. CDR3 length: 12 amino acids. Germline CDR1 reads SNHLY; CDR2 reads FYNNEI. Between the trimmed V and J ends, which lost 11 bases and 6 bases, there was a span of 14 bases. CDR3 sequence reads: CAGSDRGNEQFF. CDR3 in DNA: TGTGCCGGGTCGGACCGGGGCAATGAGCAGTTCTTC.

This clone was counted a few times. CDR3: CASSSPDEKLFF. The CDR3 DNA follows: TGTGCCAGCAGCTCCCCCGATGAAAAACTGTTTTTT. V is TRBV5-6 and J is TRBJ1-4; D remains ambiguous. The CDR3 contains 12 residues. CDR1 and CDR2 from the germline V gene are SGHDT and YYEEEE. V was cut by 3 bases and J by 6 bases, with 6 bases left in between.

The chain combines TRBV29-1 with TRBJ1-2, with TRBD1 identical over 8 bases. Looked up from germline, CDR1 is SQVTM and CDR2 is ANQGSEA. V lost 4 bases to trimming and J lost 3 bases; unmatched junction nucleotides: 4. The CDR3 has 13 amino acids. The DNA for the CDR3 is TGCAGCGTTGCGCAGGGGGCGGACTATGGCTACACCTTC. Translated, it gives CSVAQGADYGYTF.

The sample holds many counts of this clone. This rearrangement joins TRBV7-2 to TRBJ2-5, with D perhaps TRBD2 (6 bases). The ends were cut back, 5 bases at V and 5 bases at J, with 9 bases in the middle. In germline, CDR1 is SGHTA, CDR2 FQGNSA. CDR3 size: 12 residues. In nucleotides, the CDR3 is TGTGCCAGCAGCCGGGAGTGGGAGACCCAGTACTTC. The encoded protein is CASSREWETQYF.

V and J are TRBV7-3 and TRBJ2-7, with a tentative D call TRBD1 (6 bases). CDR3 size: 14 residues. The V gene's germline CDR1 is SGHTA and CDR2 FQGTGA. Trimming took off 5 bases at V and 5 bases at J, with 16 bases between the two ends. The CDR3 loop reads CASSPTKDRDEQYF. The CDR3 nucleotides are TGTGCCAGCAGCCCCACTAAGGACAGAGACGAGCAGTACTTC.

This clone has just a few counts. The rearrangement uses TRBV14 and TRBJ2-7; 12 bases map to TRBD2. Germline V gene data show CDR1 as SGHDN and CDR2 as FVKESK. Germline trimming cut 4 bases from V and 4 bases from J; bases unmatched to any gene: 2. This CDR3 is 14 amino acids long. CDR3 bases: TGTGCCAGCAGCCCACTAGCGGGAGGATACGAGCAGTACTTC. Protein product: CASSPLAGGYEQYF.

This chain connects TRBV28 to TRBJ2-1; tentatively, D is TRBD2 (6 bases). V was clipped by 5 bases and J by 4 bases, with 9 bases between them. The CDR3 extends over 13 amino acids. Germline CDR1 and CDR2: MDHEN and SYDVKM. CDR3 sequence: CASSDGGYNEQFF. The CDR3, as DNA: TGTGCCAGCAGTGACGGGGGTTACAATGAGCAGTTCTTC.

This clone showed up just a few times. V usage is TRBV6-6 and J usage is TRBJ1-5; perhaps TRBD1 as D (5 bases). CDR1 and CDR2 from the germline V gene are MNHNY and SVGAGI (reference sequence). This CDR3 comprises 16 residues. Trimming shortened V by 0 bases and J by 0 bases, and 9 bases separated the two germline ends. For the CDR3, the DNA is TGTGCCAGCAGTTACTCAACCAGGGCTAGCAATCAGCCCCAGCATTTT. As protein: CASSYSTRASNQPQHF.

In its sample, this clone was seen many times. The gene calls are TRBV5-8 and TRBJ1-1; D is unresolved. Germline CDR1 SGHTS, CDR2 YDEGEE. This CDR3 has 12 amino acids. V was pared by 1 base and J by 7 bases, with 8 bases between. CDR3 protein: CASSLNTVEAFF. CDR3 sequence (DNA): TGTGCCAGCAGCTTGAATACAGTTGAAGCTTTCTTT.

This clone has just a few counts. The V call is TRBV29-1, the J call TRBJ2-3, with D tentatively TRBD1 (5 bases). Germline CDR1 is SQVTM and CDR2 is ANQGSEA. Trimming stripped 3 bases from V and 1 base from J, with 8 bases between. This CDR3 comprises 13 residues. The CDR3 protein is CSVDPGRTDTQYF. CDR3 DNA: TGCAGCGTTGACCCAGGGCGCACAGATACGCAGTATTTT.

The gene calls are TRBV30 and TRBJ2-3; D uncertain. The CDR3 runs to 14 residues. V lost 0 bases and J lost 0, with 7 bases in between. Looked up from germline, CDR1 is GTSNPN and CDR2 is SVGIG (reference sequence). DNA for the CDR3: TGTGCCTGGAGTGTAGGAGCTAGCACAGATACGCAGTATTTT. Protein sequence: CAWSVGASTDTQYF.

The sample holds a few counts of this clone. This chain uses TRBV7-2 with TRBJ2-5; no definite D call. V was clipped by 5 bases and J by 2 bases, with 9 bases between them. CDR3 length: 13 residues. Germline loops: CDR1 SGHTA, CDR2 FQGNSA. The CDR3 DNA reads as TGTGCCAGCAGCCTAGACTCTCAAGAGACCCAGTACTTC. Its protein product is CASSLDSQETQYF.

The chain employs TRBV28 and TRBJ2-7; D possibly corresponds to TRBD1 (7 bases). V lost 5 bases and J lost 0, with 14 bases in between. This CDR3 region has 15 residues. Germline loops: CDR1 MDHEN, CDR2 SYDVKM. The DNA for the CDR3 is TGTGCCAGCAGTCCGGGGGACAGAAGCTCCTACGAGCAGTACTTC. It translates to CASSPGDRSSYEQYF.

V usage is TRBV7-2 and J usage is TRBJ1-2, with D perhaps matching TRBD1 (5 bases). CDR1 and CDR2 from the germline V gene are SGHTA and FQGNSA. V dropped 1 base and J dropped 4 bases, with 16 bases sitting between them. This CDR3 has 16 residues. CDR3 DNA: TGTGCCAGCAGCTTAGGGGGCCCTAGGGAAGGCTATGGCTACACCTTC. Translating gives CASSLGGPREGYGYTF.

This clone occurred a few times. The CDR3 here is CASSLAGGSTDTQYF. CDR3 sequence (DNA): TGTGCCAGCAGTTTAGCGGGGGGAAGCACAGATACGCAGTATTTT. The chain combines TRBV6-5 with TRBJ2-3; 10 positions match TRBD2. This CDR3 contains 15 residues. Unmatched junction bases numbered 1, after V lost 4 bases and J lost 0 bases. Germline values: CDR1 MNHEY, CDR2 SVGAGI.

V usage is TRBV6-6 and J usage is TRBJ2-7; D might be TRBD2 (6 bases). CDR1 is MNHNY, CDR2 SVGAGI, per germline (reference sequence). Trimming cost V 2 bases and J 3 bases, with 11 bases left between them. The CDR3 consists of 14 residues. The CDR3 DNA reads TGTGCCAGCAGTTACGGAGGGGCCGGCTACGAGCAGTACTTC. Translated: CASSYGGAGYEQYF.

At least ten counts were recorded for this clone. V usage is TRBV7-2 and J usage is TRBJ2-1, with TRBD2 matching 11 bases. The CDR3 is 16 amino acids. In germline, CDR1 is SGHTA, CDR2 FQGNSA. V lost 6 bases to trimming and J lost 6 bases; unmatched junction nucleotides: 10. The CDR3 nucleotides read TGTGCCAGCAGTTCGGGAGGGACTAGCGGAGTCAATGAGCAGTTCTTC. It specifies CASSSGGTSGVNEQFF.

This chain joins TRBV7-9 and TRBJ1-2; D ambiguous. Germline assignment: CDR1 SEHNR and CDR2 FQNEAQ (reference sequence). With 5 bases removed from V and 13 bases from J, the gap between germline ends came to 14 bases. The CDR3 has 11 residues. The CDR3 reads CASSGNREGTF. The CDR3 DNA sequence: TGTGCCAGCAGCGGAAACCGGGAGGGCACCTTC.

This rearrangement joins TRBV19 to TRBJ2-1; D is perhaps TRBD2 (7 bases). The V end was cut by 5 bases, the J end by 3 bases, with 14 bases between. The CDR3 has 15 amino acids. From germline, CDR1 is LNHDA and CDR2 SQIVND (reference sequence). The CDR3 region is CASSPTGGSYNEQFF. The CDR3 region has the DNA TGTGCCAGTAGTCCGACGGGGGGCAGCTACAATGAGCAGTTCTTC.

The rearrangement links TRBV7-2 to TRBJ2-7, with 8 bases matching TRBD1. This CDR3 region has 15 residues. The V gene end was trimmed by 3 bases and the J gene end by 2 bases; junction bases not matched to a gene: 6. Germline V lookup: CDR1 SGHTA, CDR2 FQGNSA. In DNA, the CDR3 is TGTGCCAGCAGCTTGACGACAGGGGTAGCCTACGAGCAGTACTTC. Its translation: CASSLTTGVAYEQYF. The variable domain in full, with the rest retrieved from reference TRBV7-2 and TRBJ2-7, is GAGVSQSPSNKVTEKGKDVELRCDPISGHTALYWYRQSLGQGLEFLIYFQGNSAPDKSGLPSDRFSAERTGGSVSTLTIQRTQQEDSAVYLCASSLTTGVAYEQYFGPGTRLTVT.

This clone was seen more than once but under ten times. The genes are TRBV4-3 and TRBJ1-6; no clear D gene. V was clipped by 0 bases and J by 8 bases, with 5 bases between them. The length of the CDR3 is 13 residues. Germline V gene sequence: CDR1 LGHNA, CDR2 YSLEER. CDR3 coding DNA: TGCGCCAGCAGCCAAGAACTCTATTCACCCCTCCACTTT. Its protein is CASSQELYSPLHF.

In its sample, this clone was seen a few times. This rearrangement joins TRBV7-8 to TRBJ2-1; D is possibly TRBD2 (5 bases). This CDR3 is built from 14 residues. V was cut by 8 bases and J by 0 bases, with 11 bases left in between. Looked up from germline, CDR1 is SGHVS and CDR2 is FQNEAQ. CDR3 nucleotide sequence: TGTGCCAGCGATCCGGGGAGCTCCTACAATGAGCAGTTCTTC. Its protein product is CASDPGSSYNEQFF.

The chain uses TRBV7-2 and TRBJ1-4, with D unresolved. V shed 3 bases and J shed 6 bases, with 11 bases lying between them. CDR1 SGHTA and CDR2 FQGNSA come from the germline V gene. The CDR3 length is 14 residues. CDR3 DNA sequence: TGTGCCAGCAGCTTGGGTACCGGGGATGAAAAACTGTTTTTT. Protein: CASSLGTGDEKLFF. Supplemented by reference TRBV7-2 and TRBJ1-4, the full variable domain reads GAGVSQSPSNKVTEKGKDVELRCDPISGHTALYWYRQSLGQGLEFLIYFQGNSAPDKSGLPSDRFSAERTGGSVSTLTIQRTQQEDSAVYLCASSLGTGDEKLFFGSGTQLSVL.

The V call is TRBV7-9, the J call TRBJ1-4, with D uncertain. V lost 2 bases to trimming and J lost 5 bases, with 6 bases between them. Germline V gene lookup returns CDR1 SEHNR and CDR2 FQNEAQ (reference sequence). This CDR3 is 13 amino acids long. CDR3 region: CASSLNRNEKLFF. The DNA for the CDR3 is TGTGCCAGCAGCTTAAACCGGAATGAAAAACTGTTTTTT.

This clone was detected ten times or more. The genes are TRBV4-2 and TRBJ2-7, with 7 bases lining up with TRBD2. CDR3 length: 15 residues. Looked up from germline, CDR1 is LGHNA and CDR2 is YNFKEQ. The ends lost 0 bases at V and 5 bases at J; junction bases unmatched: 7. Here the CDR3 DNA reads TGTGCCAGCAGCCAAGATCTGCGGGAGAGGGACGAGCAGTACTTC. This codes for CASSQDLRERDEQYF.

The chain is built from TRBV2 and TRBJ2-1, with no clear D. The V gene's germline CDR1 is SNHLY and CDR2 FYNNEI. This CDR3 is built from 12 residues. Trimming left V 1 base short and J 8 bases short, with 6 bases between. The CDR3 bases are TGTGCCAGCAGTGAAGAGAGGTATGAGCAGTTCTTC. Protein product: CASSEERYEQFF. Full variable domain (remainder filled in from reference TRBV2 and TRBJ2-1): EPEVTQTPSHQVTQMGQEVILRCVPISNHLYFYWYRQILGQKVEFLVSFYNNEISEKSEIFDDQFSVERPDGSNFTLKIRSTKLEDSAMYFCASSEERYEQFFGPGTRLTVL.

This clone was observed a few times. The sample contains more than one DNA sequence encoding this CDR3. The gene calls are TRBV5-1 and TRBJ2-7; weak D call: TRBD2 (5 bases). In germline, CDR1 is SGHRS, CDR2 YFSETQ. Trimming stripped 0 bases from V and 2 bases from J, with 12 bases between. CDR3 length: 15 residues. CDR3 nucleotide sequence: TGCGCCAGCAGCTTGGGGGCCGGGGAGACCTACGAGCAGTACTTC. It specifies CASSLGAGETYEQYF.